This T cell receptor (beta chain) was identified during a study of cytomegalovirus exposure and HLA in healthy donors. In the study overall: Most donors, roughly 84% of a few hundred genotyped, fell in the Caucasian-associated ancestry cluster.

The CDR3 is 17 residues long. Germline V gene sequence: CDR1 SGHTA, CDR2 FQGNSA. V gave up 5 bases and J gave up 2 bases; unmatched junction bases: 12. General study findings and limits: In the analysis, some V segments, TRBV6-2 and TRBV6-3 included, were excluded as indistinguishable. HLA restriction was apparent for most CMV-associated TCR beta chains in a later analysis.

It was with 60 Vbeta and 13 Jbeta primers that the PCR ran. Clones were sequenced by immunoSEQ multiplex PCR, and TCRdb holds only the in-frame ones, with some missing. Counted here are about 130,000 clones, roughly 77% occurring once; the ten biggest clones make up under 6%. Notes on this clone: Antigen unknown.

This clonotype was obtained from a man aged 25 to 45 in good health and CMV-seronegative. The sequenced material came from PBMCs. This chain joins TRBV7-2 and TRBJ2-1, with 7 nucleotides matching TRBD2. The CDR3 protein is CASSKYTSSGAYNEQFF. The CDR3 nucleotides read TGTGCCAGCAGCAAATACACGTCTAGCGGAGCCTACAATGAGCAGTTCTTC. The entire variable domain, with the rest obtained from reference TRBV7-2 and TRBJ2-1, is as follows: GAGVSQSPSNKVTEKGKDVELRCDPISGHTALYWYRQSLGQGLEFLIYFQGNSAPDKSGLPSDRFSAERTGGSVSTLTIQRTQQEDSAVYLCASSKYTSSGAYNEQFFGPGTRLTVL.